This T cell receptor (beta chain) was retrieved from a study of blood T cells in healthy people across ages. Study summary: Per two T cells, about one barcoded beta molecule was captured through template switching.

Through a sample-barcoded 5' primer and a J-beta primer mix, a second PCR was run for roughly 6 to 12 cycles. Each TCR beta cDNA got a 12-nucleotide random molecular identifier. One entry per CDR3 protein, called by TCRdb with MiXCR from the 5' RACE reads. The sample has over 1,200,000 distinct CDR3 sequences; 55% to 75% are singletons. The CDR3 loop spans 16 amino acids. Between the trimmed V and J ends, which lost 2 bases and 0 bases, there was a span of 10 bases. Germline assignment: CDR1 SGHAT and CDR2 FQNNGV. The authors extracted at least 6 micrograms of total RNA per sample. The chain uses TRBV11-2 and TRBJ1-4, with a tentative D call TRBD1 (5 bases). Sequencing input: blood. The receptor was derived from a man between 18 and 29 years old in good health. The CDR3 region is CASSLTPTATNEKLFF. The CDR3, as DNA: TGTGCCAGCAGCTTAACCCCGACAGCAACTAATGAAAAACTGTTTTTT. Based on the CDR3 plus reference TRBV11-2 and TRBJ1-4, the full variable domain is EAGVAQSPRYKIIEKRQSVAFWCNPISGHATLYWYQQILGQGPKLLIQFQNNGVVDDSQLPKDRFSAERLKGVDSTLKIQPAKLEDSAVYLCASSLTPTATNEKLFFGSGTQLSVL.